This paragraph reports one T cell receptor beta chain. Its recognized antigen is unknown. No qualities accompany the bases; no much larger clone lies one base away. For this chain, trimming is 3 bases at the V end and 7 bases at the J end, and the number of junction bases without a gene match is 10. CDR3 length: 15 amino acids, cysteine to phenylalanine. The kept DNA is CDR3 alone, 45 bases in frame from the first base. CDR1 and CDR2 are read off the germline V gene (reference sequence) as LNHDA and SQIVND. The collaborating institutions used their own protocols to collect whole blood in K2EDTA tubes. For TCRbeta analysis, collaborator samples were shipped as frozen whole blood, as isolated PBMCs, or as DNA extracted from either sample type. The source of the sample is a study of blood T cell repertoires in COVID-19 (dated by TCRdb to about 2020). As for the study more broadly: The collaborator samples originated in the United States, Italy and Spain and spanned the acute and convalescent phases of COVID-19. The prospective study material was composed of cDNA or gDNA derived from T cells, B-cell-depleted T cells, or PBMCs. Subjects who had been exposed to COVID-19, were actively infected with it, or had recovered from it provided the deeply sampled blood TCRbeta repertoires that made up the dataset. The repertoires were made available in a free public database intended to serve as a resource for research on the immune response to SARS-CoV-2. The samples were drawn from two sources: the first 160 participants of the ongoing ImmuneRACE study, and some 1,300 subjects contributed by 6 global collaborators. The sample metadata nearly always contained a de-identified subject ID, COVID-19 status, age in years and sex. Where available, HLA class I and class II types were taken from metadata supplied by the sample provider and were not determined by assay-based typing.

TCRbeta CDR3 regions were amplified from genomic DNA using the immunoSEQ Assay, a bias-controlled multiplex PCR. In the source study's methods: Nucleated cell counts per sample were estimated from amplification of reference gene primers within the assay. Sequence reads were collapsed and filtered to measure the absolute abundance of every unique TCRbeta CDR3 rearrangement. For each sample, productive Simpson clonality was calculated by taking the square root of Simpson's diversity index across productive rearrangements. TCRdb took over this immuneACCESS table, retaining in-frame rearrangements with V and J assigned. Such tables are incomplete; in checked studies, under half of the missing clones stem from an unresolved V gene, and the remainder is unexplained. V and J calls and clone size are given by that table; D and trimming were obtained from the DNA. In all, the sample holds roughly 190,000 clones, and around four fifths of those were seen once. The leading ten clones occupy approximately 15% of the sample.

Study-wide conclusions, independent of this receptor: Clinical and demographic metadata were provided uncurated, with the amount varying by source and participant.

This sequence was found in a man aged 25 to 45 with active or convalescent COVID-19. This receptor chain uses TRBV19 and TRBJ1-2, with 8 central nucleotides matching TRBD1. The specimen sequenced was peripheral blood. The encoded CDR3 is CASSIPATGEGGYTF. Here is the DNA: TGTGCCAGTAGTATTCCTGCGACAGGGGAAGGTGGCTACACCTTC. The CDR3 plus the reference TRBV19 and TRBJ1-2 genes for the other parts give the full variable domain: DGGITQSPKYLFRKEGQNVTLSCEQNLNHDAMYWYRQDPGQGLRLIYYSQIVNDFQKGDIAEGYSVSREKKESFPLTVTSAQKNPTAFYLCASSIPATGEGGYTFGSGTRLTVV.